This T cell receptor (beta chain) was found in a study of shared clonotypes between healthy human individuals. Comments on this clone: The antigen remains unidentified.

Notes on the study in general: Sequencing depth was a factor that was expected to affect clonotype sharing among donors.

Cells designated naive CD8 were CD45RO-negative and were positively selected for CCR7, with terminally differentiated effector memory CD45RA+ cells excluded. The protocol was immunoSEQ multiplex PCR, while the TCRdb copy is restricted to in-frame clones and leaves out a portion. This table holds nearly 2 million clones, approximately 94% found once. This CDR3 comprises 15 residues. V was cut by 1 base and J by 3 bases, with 13 bases left in between. The germline V gene has CDR1 SEHNR and CDR2 FQNEAQ (reference sequence). The sequence came from a man between 18 and 29 years old in good health. Sequenced material: naive CD8+ T cells sorted from blood. The genes are TRBV7-9 and TRBJ2-7, with D uncertain. In DNA, the CDR3 is TGTGCCAGCAGCTTAGAGACGAAAAAAGGCTACGAGCAGTACTTC. This codes for CASSLETKKGYEQYF.